This TCR beta chain emerged from a study of blood T cells in healthy people across ages. The length of the CDR3 is 15 residues. Germline V gene lookup returns CDR1 MNHEY and CDR2 SMNVEV (reference sequence). Overall study findings and caveats: Per million T cells, the diversity of TCR beta decreased roughly linearly as age advanced. Whereas aged donors had fewer naive CD4+ cells, long-lived donors had more of them and higher diversity.

This clonotype was observed a handful of times. Its antigen is undetermined. The second PCR ran roughly 6 to 12 cycles with a sample-barcoded 5' primer and J-beta primers. Every single cDNA molecule received a tag from a template-switch adaptor with 12 random nucleotides. TCRdb itself ran the 5' RACE reads through MiXCR, one entry per CDR3 protein. The sample holds about a million distinct CDR3 sequences, around 48% seen once. The sequence was collected from a man in his thirties or forties in good health. The V and J genes are TRBV27 and TRBJ2-5, with no clear D. The J call may be incorrect, as the DNA end agrees better with TRBJ2-7. What was sequenced was blood. CDR3: CASKQDPIYSLEQYF. The CDR3 nucleotides are TGTGCCAGCAAACAAGACCCCATTTATTCGCTCGAGCAGTACTTC.